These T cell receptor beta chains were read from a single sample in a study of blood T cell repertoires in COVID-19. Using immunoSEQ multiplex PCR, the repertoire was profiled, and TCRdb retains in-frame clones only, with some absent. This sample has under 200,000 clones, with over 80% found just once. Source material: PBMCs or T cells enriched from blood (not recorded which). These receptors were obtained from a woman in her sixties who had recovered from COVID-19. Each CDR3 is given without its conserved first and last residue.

ASSYRQGANEKLF	TRBV5-6	TRBJ1-4
ASTRGGAFPPH	TRBV5-4	TRBJ1-6
AWSVGGGELPLH	TRBV30	TRBJ1-6
ASRGWQGNQPQH	TRBV28	TRBJ1-5
ASSLVANQETQY	TRBV5-1	TRBJ2-5
APPGVAGGTETQY	TRBV5-4	TRBJ2-5
ASSLGGSVRTEAF	TRBV7-8	TRBJ1-1
ASSPFLLNTIY	TRBV7-2	TRBJ1-3
ASRLGTGGTEAF	TRBV2	TRBJ1-1
ASSLLAGDTGELF	TRBV7-6	TRBJ2-2
ASSQDPSGLYNEQF	TRBV3-1/TRBV3-2	TRBJ2-1
ASRRGLGGYT	TRBV2	TRBJ1-2